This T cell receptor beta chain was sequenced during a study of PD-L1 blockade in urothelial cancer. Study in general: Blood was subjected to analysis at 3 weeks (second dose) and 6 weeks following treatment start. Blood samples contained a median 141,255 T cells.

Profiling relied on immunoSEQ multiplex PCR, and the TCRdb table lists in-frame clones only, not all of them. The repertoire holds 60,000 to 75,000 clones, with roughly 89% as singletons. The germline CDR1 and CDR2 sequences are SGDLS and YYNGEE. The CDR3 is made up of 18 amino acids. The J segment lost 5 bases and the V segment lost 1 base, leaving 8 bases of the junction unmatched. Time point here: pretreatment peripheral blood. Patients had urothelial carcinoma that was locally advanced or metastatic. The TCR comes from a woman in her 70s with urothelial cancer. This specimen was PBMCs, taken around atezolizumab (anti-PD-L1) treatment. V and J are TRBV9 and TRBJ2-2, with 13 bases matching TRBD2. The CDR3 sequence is CASSVSRTSGSNTGELFF. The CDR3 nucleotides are TGTGCCAGCAGCGTATCCCGGACTAGCGGGAGTAATACCGGGGAGCTGTTTTTT.